Below are 28 T cell receptor beta chains sequenced from a single sample in a study of response to subunit inactivated influenza vaccine. TCRdb recomputed calls from the RT-PCR reads with MiXCR, one row per CDR3 protein. The table records 400,000 to 550,000 distinct CDR3 sequences, 25% of them present only once. This material consisted of CD4+ T cells sorted from PBMCs, taken 4 to 6 days after vaccination. The receptors were sampled from a man aged 50 to 59 who received an inactivated influenza vaccine.

This clonotype was observed at least ten times. V is TRBV12-3 or TRBV12-4 and J is TRBJ2-1, with TRBD2 matching over 8 bases. There are 16 residues in the CDR3. The trim removed 3 bases at V and 8 bases at J, leaving 12 bases unmatched. The CDR3 reads CASSFLAGRAFDEQFF. The CDR3 bases are TGTGCCAGCAGTTTTCTGGCCGGGAGGGCTTTCGATGAGCAGTTCTTC.

V is TRBV29-1 and J is TRBJ2-1, with D maybe TRBD2 (5 bases). The V end lost 4 bases, the J end lost 7 bases, and 14 bases lay between the germline ends. Germline assignment: CDR1 SQVTM and CDR2 ANQGSEA. The CDR3 runs 13 residues. In DNA form, the CDR3 reads TGCAGCGTTGGAGGGATTTCCAGAAATGAGCAGTTCTTC. Translating it yields CSVGGISRNEQFF.

About this clonotype: A much larger clone is a single base away; this may be a read error. J is TRBJ1-5 and V is TRBV12-3 or TRBV12-4, with TRBD1 matching over 7 bases. The CDR3 is made up of 14 amino acids. CDR3 sequence reads: CTSSLGQSRQPQHF. The DNA of the CDR3 is TGTACCAGCAGTCTGGGACAGAGCAGGCAGCCCCAGCATTTT.

The rearrangement uses TRBV11-2 and TRBJ1-1; TRBD1 might be the D (5 bases). This CDR3 is built from 15 residues. Trimming pared 5 bases from V and 1 base from J, leaving 14 bases between. Germline loops: CDR1 SGHAT, CDR2 FQNNGV. In nucleotides, the CDR3 is TGTGCCAGCAGCAACTCGCACAGGCGGAACACTGAAGCTTTCTTT. Amino acids: CASSNSHRRNTEAFF.

CDR3 bases: TGCGCCAGCAGCGATCAACAGGGGAACGGGATTATAGCCAAAAACATTCAGTACTTC. Amino acid sequence: CASSDQQGNGIIAKNIQYF. The chain carries TRBV5-1 and TRBJ2-4, with 7 bases lining up with TRBD1. The trim removed 4 bases at V and 0 bases at J, leaving 16 bases unmatched. The CDR3 has 19 residues. Germline V gene sequence: CDR1 SGHRS, CDR2 YFSETQ.

This clonotype was observed a few times. The chain employs TRBV20-1 and TRBJ2-3; D uncertain. Looked up from germline, CDR1 is DFQATT and CDR2 is SNEGSKA (reference sequence). The CDR3 is made up of 11 amino acids. V was clipped by 3 bases and J by 3 bases, with 4 bases between them. CDR3 sequence reads: CSASSTDTQYF. CDR3 nucleotide sequence: TGCAGTGCTAGTTCGACAGATACGCAGTATTTT.

This clonotype turned up a few times. The V call is TRBV10-3, the J call TRBJ1-1; D unresolved. Trimming removed 2 bases at V and 6 bases at J, with 10 bases between. CDR3 length: 13 amino acids. Germline CDR1 ENHRY, CDR2 SYGVKD. Here the CDR3 DNA reads TGTGCCATCAGTGAGCTAGACGTGGCTGAAGCTTTCTTT. Protein: CAISELDVAEAFF.

The chain recombines TRBV3-1 with TRBJ2-7; 12 nucleotides agree with TRBD2. V lost 4 bases and J lost 7; bases outside the gene matches: 2. The CDR3 has 13 residues. Germline loops: CDR1 LGHDT, CDR2 YNNKEL (reference sequence). CDR3 in amino acids: CASSRGLAGEQYF. The CDR3 DNA reads TGTGCCAGCAGCCGAGGACTAGCGGGGGAGCAGTACTTC.

The rearrangement links TRBV4-3 to TRBJ2-7; 13 bases fit TRBD2. The CDR3 spans 18 residues. Germline CDR1 is LGHNA and CDR2 is YSLEER. The trim removed 1 base at V and 1 base at J, leaving 7 bases unmatched. DNA of the CDR3: TGCGCCAGCAGCCAAGGGACTAGCGGGAGTTCGAGGTCCTACGAGCAGTACTTC. It is translated as CASSQGTSGSSRSYEQYF.

J is TRBJ1-5 and V is TRBV15; 10 bases are shared with TRBD1. In germline, CDR1 is LNHNV, CDR2 YYDKDF (reference sequence). J was trimmed by 6 bases and V by 3 bases; bases with no gene match: 2. The CDR3 consists of 14 residues. The CDR3 reads CATSRTGGTQPQHF. CDR3 nucleotides: TGTGCCACCAGCAGGACAGGGGGCACTCAGCCCCAGCATTTT.

This clonotype was seen more than once but under ten times. This chain joins TRBV5-1 and TRBJ1-3; D remains ambiguous. Between the trimmed V and J ends, which lost 0 bases and 0 bases, there was a span of 10 bases. The germline V gene has CDR1 SGHRS and CDR2 YFSETQ. The CDR3 has 16 amino acids. The CDR3 DNA is TGCGCCAGCAGCTTGGAGCTCACAAACTCTGGAAACACCATATATTTT. It encodes CASSLELTNSGNTIYF.

The chain links TRBV6-1 to TRBJ1-6, with D maybe TRBD1 (6 bases). CDR1 is MNHNS, CDR2 SASEGT, per germline. V lost 6 bases to trimming and J lost 10 bases, with 19 bases between them. This CDR3 contains 15 residues. The CDR3 nucleotides are TGTGCCAGCAGCCAAGGACAGAGCATCGGATCACCCCTCCACTTT. Amino acid sequence: CASSQGQSIGSPLHF.

This clonotype was seen many times. The chain uses TRBV5-1 and TRBJ2-7, with 10 nucleotides matching TRBD1. The germline V gene encodes CDR1 SGHRS and CDR2 YFSETQ. The ends lost 4 bases at V and 7 bases at J; junction bases unmatched: 8. CDR3 length: 14 amino acids. The chain's CDR3 is CASSRRQGAGEQYF. The CDR3 DNA reads as TGCGCCAGCAGCAGACGACAGGGGGCCGGAGAGCAGTACTTC.

This clonotype was seen only a few times. V usage is TRBV29-1 and J usage is TRBJ2-1; the match to TRBD2 covers 12 bases. The ends lost 7 bases at V and 7 bases at J; junction bases unmatched: 8. This CDR3 spans 14 amino acids. Looked up from germline, CDR1 is SQVTM and CDR2 is ANQGSEA. The CDR3 DNA sequence: TGCAGCGGGAAAACTAGCGGGAGGATGAATGAGCAGTTCTTC. Translated: CSGKTSGRMNEQFF.

The V and J genes are TRBV12-3 or TRBV12-4 and TRBJ2-1, with D perhaps TRBD2 (5 bases). V gave up 9 bases and J gave up 12 bases, with 15 bases separating them. CDR3 size: 11 residues. CDR3 coding DNA: TGTGCCAGTTCAGCGGCGTTTATGCAGTTCTTC. It encodes CASSAAFMQFF.

This clonotype was detected once. One junction end does not reproduce the germline sequence, and a read error may be involved. The chain carries TRBV6-2 or TRBV6-3 and TRBJ1-5; 10 nucleotides line up with TRBD1. The CDR3 is 15 amino acids. The germline V gene has CDR1 MNHEY and CDR2 SVGEGT. Written as DNA, the CDR3 is TGTGCAAGCAGTCAACCGGGACAGGGGTTTCAGCCCCAGCATTTT. Its translation is CASSQPGQGFQPQHF.

V and J are TRBV12-3 or TRBV12-4 and TRBJ1-2; 7 positions match TRBD1. V lost 3 bases, J lost 6 bases, and 7 bases stayed unmatched. The length of the CDR3 is 14 residues. CDR3 sequence reads: CASSFQGRGNGYTF. In nucleotides, the CDR3 is TGTGCCAGCAGTTTCCAAGGCAGGGGGAATGGCTACACCTTC.

V is TRBV20-1 and J is TRBJ2-5; D unclear. The CDR3 sequence is 9 residues long. The germline gives CDR1 DFQATT, CDR2 SNEGSKA (reference sequence). The CDR3 loop is CTFLETQYF. The CDR3 DNA follows: TGCACCTTCCTGGAGACCCAGTACTTC.

There are a few counts of this clonotype. The V gene is TRBV5-5, the J gene TRBJ2-3; TRBD1 matches at 8 bases. The CDR3 runs 13 residues. V shed 5 bases, J shed 5 bases, and the junction held 4 bases outside the gene matches. Germline CDR1 is SGHKS and CDR2 is YYEKEE (reference sequence). Written as DNA, the CDR3 is TGTGCCAGCAGAGGACAGGGATTAGATACGCAGTATTTT. It codes for CASRGQGLDTQYF.

This sequence joins TRBV20-1 and TRBJ2-3; TRBD2 aligns across 9 bases. The CDR3 has 16 residues. The germline gives CDR1 DFQATT, CDR2 SNEGSKA (reference sequence). The junction had 8 bases not matched to a gene; V was cut back by 4 bases and J by 0 bases. CDR3 loop: CSATQRLAASTDTQYF. The CDR3 nucleotides read TGCAGTGCTACCCAAAGACTAGCGGCTAGCACAGATACGCAGTATTTT.

The rearrangement links TRBV15 to TRBJ2-7, with TRBD2 identical over 9 bases. Trimming removed 11 bases from V and 6 bases from J; junction bases left unmatched: 14. Germline CDR1 reads LNHNV; CDR2 reads YYDKDF (reference sequence). The CDR3 sequence is 14 residues long. CDR3 nucleotides: TGTGCCTTTCAGGGTAGCGGGAGTAACGGCGAGCAGTACTTC. Translating it yields CAFQGSGSNGEQYF. Filled out from reference TRBV15 and TRBJ2-7, the complete variable domain reads DAMVIQNPRYQVTQFGKPVTLSCSQTLNHNVMYWYQQKSSQAPKLLFHYYDKDFNNEADTPDNFQSRRPNTSFCFLDIRSPGLGDTAMYLCAFQGSGSNGEQYFGPGTRLTVT.

The rearrangement joins TRBV20-1 to TRBJ2-3, with a tentative D call TRBD2 (6 bases). Germline V gives CDR1 DFQATT, CDR2 SNEGSKA (reference sequence). Trimming removed 5 bases from V and 2 bases from J, with 20 bases in between. The CDR3 totals 16 residues. CDR3 sequence (DNA): TGCAGTGCTCCAGGTATTAGCGGACTAAACACAGATACGCAGTATTTT. Amino acids: CSAPGISGLNTDTQYF.

This chain joins TRBV7-8 and TRBJ1-1, with D possibly TRBD1 on 5 matching bases. The V end was cut by 5 bases, the J end by 1 base, with 17 bases between. The CDR3 is made up of 16 amino acids. Germline V gene data show CDR1 as SGHVS and CDR2 as FQNEAQ. CDR3 sequence: CASSRPRSRENTEAFF. DNA of the CDR3: TGTGCCAGCAGCCGTCCGAGGAGCAGGGAGAACACTGAAGCTTTCTTT.

The chain couples TRBV4-3 to TRBJ1-2, with 7 bases aligning to TRBD1. This CDR3 spans 15 amino acids. Germline loops: CDR1 LGHNA, CDR2 YSLEER. Germline trimming cut 0 bases from V and 4 bases from J; bases unmatched to any gene: 5. This chain's CDR3 is CASSQERGRPYGYTF. CDR3 bases: TGCGCCAGCAGCCAAGAGAGGGGGCGCCCCTATGGCTACACCTTC.

This clonotype has a count of ten or more. This chain joins TRBV29-1 and TRBJ2-1; D remains unclear. This CDR3 spans 12 amino acids. Trimming removed 1 base from V and 7 bases from J, with 8 bases in between. Germline V gene data show CDR1 as SQVTM and CDR2 as ANQGSEA. The CDR3 nucleotides read TGCAGCGTTGAAGGGCGGCTAAATGAGCAGTTCTTC. Its protein is CSVEGRLNEQFF.

This rearrangement joins TRBV29-1 to TRBJ1-2; D possibly corresponds to TRBD1 (6 bases). V dropped 4 bases and J dropped 2 bases, with 14 bases sitting between them. This CDR3 contains 14 residues. The germline V gene has CDR1 SQVTM and CDR2 ANQGSEA. The CDR3 bases are TGCAGCGTTGGATCTTTACAGGGAAACTATGGCTACACCTTC. Encoded protein: CSVGSLQGNYGYTF.

This clonotype was picked up a small number of times. The chain employs TRBV20-1 and TRBJ2-3; tentative D call: TRBD2 (6 bases). Deletions cut 7 bases from V and 4 bases from J, with 9 bases between. Germline CDR1 and CDR2: DFQATT and SNEGSKA (reference sequence). CDR3 length: 11 residues. CDR3 DNA sequence: TGCAGTGAGGGGACTCCAGATACGCAGTATTTT. Amino acids: CSEGTPDTQYF.

V gene TRBV5-1 combines with J gene TRBJ1-1; D is undetermined. V shed 0 bases and J shed 3 bases, with 9 bases lying between them. The CDR3 has 14 amino acids. Germline loops: CDR1 SGHRS, CDR2 YFSETQ. The DNA for the CDR3 is TGCGCCAGCAGCTTGGATACGGAGGACACTGAAGCTTTCTTT. Translated: CASSLDTEDTEAFF.